Listed below are T cell receptor beta chains from one sample, sequenced in a study of blood T cell repertoires in COVID-19. The table came from immunoSEQ multiplex PCR; TCRdb's copy has only in-frame clones and leaves some out. The sample records around 400,000 clones, 80% to 90% being singletons. Sequenced: peripheral blood. The origin of the receptors is a woman in her sixties with COVID-19, enrolled during active disease. The CDR3 runs from the conserved cysteine through the conserved F or W. D genes are given only for firm matches. Some rows mark clone size as missing; the rest say once, few, many or name a class of expanded clone.

len	abundance	j_gene	v_gene	d_gene	CDR3aa	CDR3nt
15	.	TRBJ2-1	TRBV7-8	.	CASSLGLGSYNEQFF	TGTGCCAGCAGCCTCGGACTGGGCTCCTACAATGAGCAGTTCTTC
14	.	TRBJ1-5	TRBV5-1	.	CASRAQAGDQPQHF	TGCGCCAGCAGAGCCCAGGCCGGGGATCAGCCCCAGCATTTT
13	few	TRBJ1-5	TRBV5-1	.	CASSLSGSQPQHF	TGCGCCAGCAGCTTGTCGGGAAGCCAGCCCCAGCATTTT
15	.	TRBJ2-5	TRBV5-1	TRBD2	CASSMTSGVTETQYF	TGCGCCAGCAGTATGACTAGCGGGGTTACAGAGACCCAGTACTTC
14	.	TRBJ1-6	TRBV6-5	.	CASSLNRGNSPLHF	TGTGCCAGCAGTTTGAACAGAGGGAATTCACCCCTCCACTTT
16	.	TRBJ1-6	TRBV19	.	CASSLDPGSPGSPLHF	TGTGCCAGTTCTCTTGACCCCGGGAGCCCAGGTTCACCCCTCCACTTT
16	.	TRBJ1-6	TRBV13	TRBD1	CASSFFGQGVDSPLHF	TGTGCCAGCAGCTTCTTCGGACAGGGGGTGGATTCACCCCTCCACTTT
15	.	TRBJ1-5	TRBV14	.	CASSQGGRENQPQHF	TGTGCCAGCAGCCAAGGAGGACGGGAAAATCAGCCCCAGCATTTT
14	.	TRBJ2-3	TRBV28	.	CASSAAGAGDTQYF	TGTGCCAGCAGTGCGGCAGGGGCGGGTGATACGCAGTATTTT
13	.	TRBJ2-5	TRBV11-2	.	CASSFGEQETQYF	TGTGCCAGCAGCTTCGGGGAGCAAGAGACCCAGTACTTC
12	.	TRBJ2-7	TRBV18	TRBD1	CASSGQGSEQYF	TGTGCCAGCTCAGGACAGGGGAGCGAGCAGTACTTC
14	.	TRBJ2-3	TRBV5-1	TRBD2	CASRWEGVTDTQYF	TGCGCCAGCCGTTGGGAGGGTGTCACAGATACGCAGTATTTT
10	.	TRBJ1-1	TRBV29-1	.	CSGGNTEAFF	TGCAGCGGCGGGAACACTGAAGCTTTCTTT
14	.	TRBJ1-5	TRBV15	.	CATGREGGNQPQHF	TGTGCCACCGGGAGGGAGGGGGGCAATCAGCCCCAGCATTTT
17	.	TRBJ2-2	TRBV5-1	.	CASTPGQSNMNTGELFF	TGCGCCAGCACCCCAGGACAGAGCAATATGAACACCGGGGAGCTGTTTTTT
15	.	TRBJ1-1	TRBV11-2	.	CASSFGQGLNTEAFF	TGTGCCAGCAGCTTCGGGCAGGGGCTGAACACTGAAGCTTTCTTT
17	.	TRBJ2-3	TRBV5-1	.	CASSPRGFSTGTDTQYF	TGCGCCAGCAGCCCTCGGGGGTTCAGCACGGGCACAGATACGCAGTATTTT
13	.	TRBJ2-2	TRBV4-1	.	CASSLVSTGELFF	TGCGCCAGCAGCCTAGTTTCCACCGGGGAGCTGTTTTTT
16	.	TRBJ1-5	TRBV19	TRBD1	CASSFKDRGNNQPQHF	TGTGCCAGTAGTTTCAAGGACAGGGGAAACAATCAGCCCCAGCATTTT
13	once	TRBJ1-1	TRBV6-5	.	CASRPGFGTEAFF	TGTGCCAGCAGGCCAGGGTTCGGCACTGAAGCTTTCTTT
16	.	TRBJ2-1	TRBV5-6	TRBD2	CASSTLSGGAPNEQFF	TGTGCCAGCAGCACCTTAAGCGGGGGGGCCCCCAATGAGCAGTTCTTC
15	.	TRBJ2-3	TRBV7-6	.	CASRRSGSYTDTQYF	TGTGCCAGCAGGCGGAGCGGGTCGTACACAGATACGCAGTATTTT
16	.	TRBJ2-3	TRBV11-2	TRBD2	CASRVIGTSGTDTQYF	TGTGCCAGCAGGGTAATCGGGACTAGCGGCACAGATACGCAGTATTTT
15	.	TRBJ1-5	TRBV21-1	.	CASSHEQGRLQPQHF	TGTGCCAGCAGCCACGAGCAGGGTAGATTGCAGCCCCAGCATTTT
14	.	TRBJ1-2	TRBV7-2	.	CASSLDGQDYGYTF	TGTGCCAGCAGCTTAGATGGACAAGACTATGGCTACACCTTC
14	few	TRBJ2-2	TRBV9	.	CASSVARVTGELFF	TGTGCCAGCAGCGTAGCTCGGGTCACCGGGGAGCTGTTTTTT
15	.	TRBJ2-3	TRBV5-4	TRBD2	CASSRDGGSTDTQYF	TGTGCCAGCAGCCGCGACGGGGGGAGCACAGATACGCAGTATTTT
14	.	TRBJ1-5	TRBV2	TRBD1	CASSGTGGNQPQHF	TGTGCCAGCAGTGGGACAGGGGGTAATCAGCCCCAGCATTTT
14	.	TRBJ1-5	TRBV6-5	TRBD1	CASSLGQGNQPQHF	TGTGCCAGCAGTTTAGGACAGGGCAATCAGCCCCAGCATTTT
14	.	TRBJ1-2	TRBV5-6	TRBD1	CASSGLRDSVLMAF	TGTGCCAGCAGCGGTCTCCGGGACAGCGTTTTGATGGCCTTC
12	.	TRBJ1-5	TRBV15	.	CATSSSGGSQHF	TGTGCCACCAGCAGCAGTGGGGGGTCCCAGCATTTT
11	.	TRBJ2-3	TRBV9	.	CASSLSDTQYF	TGTGCCAGCAGCTTATCAGATACGCAGTATTTT
11	.	TRBJ2-7	TRBV10-1	.	CASPRENEQYF	TGCGCCAGCCCCCGGGAGAACGAGCAGTACTTC
15	few	TRBJ1-2	TRBV5-1	.	CASSLVVGGADGYTF	TGCGCCAGCAGCTTGGTAGTAGGGGGAGCGGATGGCTACACCTTC
17	.	TRBJ1-5	TRBV19	TRBD1	CASRPGTGGYSNQPQHF	TGTGCCAGTAGACCCGGGACAGGGGGTTATAGCAATCAGCCCCAGCATTTT
13	.	TRBJ2-1	TRBV5-6	TRBD1	CASSLDRGNEQFF	TGTGCCAGCAGTTTGGACAGGGGCAATGAGCAGTTCTTC
15	few	TRBJ1-5	TRBV7-9	.	CASSEAEGGNQPQHF	TGTGCCAGCAGCGAAGCCGAGGGCGGCAATCAGCCCCAGCATTTT